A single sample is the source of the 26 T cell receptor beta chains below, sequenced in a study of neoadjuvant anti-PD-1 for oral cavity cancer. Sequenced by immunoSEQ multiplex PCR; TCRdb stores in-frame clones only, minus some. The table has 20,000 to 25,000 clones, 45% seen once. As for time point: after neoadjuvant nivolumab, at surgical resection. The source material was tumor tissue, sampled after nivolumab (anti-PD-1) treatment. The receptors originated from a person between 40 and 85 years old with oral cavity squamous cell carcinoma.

The CDR3 DNA reads TGTGCCAGCAGCCCGGTGGGGGCGGGAGAGACCCAGTACTTC. Its translation: CASSPVGAGETQYF. V and J are TRBV11-2 and TRBJ2-5; D possibly corresponds to TRBD1 (6 bases). This CDR3 is 14 amino acids long. The V gene lost 5 bases and the J gene lost 4 bases, with 14 bases spanning the gap. In germline, CDR1 is SGHAT, CDR2 FQNNGV.

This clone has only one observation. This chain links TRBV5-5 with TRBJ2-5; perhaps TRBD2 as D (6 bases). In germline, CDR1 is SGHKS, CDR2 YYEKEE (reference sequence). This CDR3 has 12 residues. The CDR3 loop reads CAGAWGGETQYF. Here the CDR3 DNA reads TGTGCGGGCGCCTGGGGAGGCGAGACCCAGTACTTC.

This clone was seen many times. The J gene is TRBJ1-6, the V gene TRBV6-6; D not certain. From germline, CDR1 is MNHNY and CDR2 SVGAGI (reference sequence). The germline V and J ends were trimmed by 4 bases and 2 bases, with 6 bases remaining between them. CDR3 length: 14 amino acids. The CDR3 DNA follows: TGTGCCAGCAGTTTAGGGACCTATAATTCACCCCTCCACTTT. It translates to CASSLGTYNSPLHF.

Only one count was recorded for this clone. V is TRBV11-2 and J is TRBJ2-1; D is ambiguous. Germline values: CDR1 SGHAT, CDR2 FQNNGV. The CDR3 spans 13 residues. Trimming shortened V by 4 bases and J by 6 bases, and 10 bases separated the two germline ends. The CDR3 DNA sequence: TGTGCCAGCAGCTCTCTAAGGCCCAATGAGCAGTTCTTC. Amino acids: CASSSLRPNEQFF.

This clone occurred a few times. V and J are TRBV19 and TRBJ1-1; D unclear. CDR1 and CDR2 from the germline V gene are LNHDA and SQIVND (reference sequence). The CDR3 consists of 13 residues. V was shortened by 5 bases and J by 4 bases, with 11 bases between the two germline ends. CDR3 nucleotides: TGTGCCAGTAGTGTCCCTCCGAGCACTGAAGCTTTCTTT. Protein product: CASSVPPSTEAFF.

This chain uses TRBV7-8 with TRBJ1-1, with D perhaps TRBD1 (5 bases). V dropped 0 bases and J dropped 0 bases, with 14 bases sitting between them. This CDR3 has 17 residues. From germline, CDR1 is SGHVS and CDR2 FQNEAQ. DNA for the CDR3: TGTGCCAGCAGCTTAGCCCGCACCGGGACTGTGAACACTGAAGCTTTCTTT. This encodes CASSLARTGTVNTEAFF.

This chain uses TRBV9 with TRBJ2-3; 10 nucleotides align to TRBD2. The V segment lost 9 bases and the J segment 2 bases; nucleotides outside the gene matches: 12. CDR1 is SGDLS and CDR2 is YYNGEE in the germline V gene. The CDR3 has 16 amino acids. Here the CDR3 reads CATSFGAGGYTDTQYF. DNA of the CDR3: TGTGCCACCTCTTTTGGAGCGGGGGGGTACACAGATACGCAGTATTTT.

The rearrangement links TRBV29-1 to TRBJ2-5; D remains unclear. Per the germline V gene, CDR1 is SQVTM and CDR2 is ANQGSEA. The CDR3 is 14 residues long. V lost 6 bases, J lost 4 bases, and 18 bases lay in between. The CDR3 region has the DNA TGCAGCGTCCCTACCGGGTCCGTCGGAGAGACCCAGTACTTC. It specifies CSVPTGSVGETQYF.

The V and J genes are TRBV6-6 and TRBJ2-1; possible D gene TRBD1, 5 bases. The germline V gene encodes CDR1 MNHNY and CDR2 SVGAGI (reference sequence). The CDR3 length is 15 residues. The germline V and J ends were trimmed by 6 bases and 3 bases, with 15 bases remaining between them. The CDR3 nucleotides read TGTGCCAGCAGGACGGGCAGGGTCGGCTACAATGAGCAGTTCTTC. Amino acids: CASRTGRVGYNEQFF.

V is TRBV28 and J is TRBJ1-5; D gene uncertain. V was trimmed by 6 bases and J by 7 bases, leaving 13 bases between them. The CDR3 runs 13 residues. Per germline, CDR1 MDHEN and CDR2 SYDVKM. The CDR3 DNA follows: TGTGCCAGCAGATACGGTTCGGGCCAGCCCCAGCATTTT. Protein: CASRYGSGQPQHF.

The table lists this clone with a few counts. In DNA form, the CDR3 reads TGTGCCAGCAGAAGCGGGGTCAGCACAGATACGCAGTATTTT. Its translation: CASRSGVSTDTQYF. V gene TRBV2 combines with J gene TRBJ2-3; 7 bases align to TRBD2. The trim removed 6 bases at V and 0 bases at J, leaving 3 bases unmatched. The V gene's germline CDR1 is SNHLY and CDR2 FYNNEI. The CDR3 runs to 14 residues.

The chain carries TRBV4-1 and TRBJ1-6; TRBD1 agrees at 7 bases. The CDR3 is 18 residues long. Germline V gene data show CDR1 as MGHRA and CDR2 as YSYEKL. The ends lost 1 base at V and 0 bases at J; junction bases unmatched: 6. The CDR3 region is CASSQGGTASSYNSPLHF. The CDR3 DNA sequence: TGCGCCAGCAGCCAAGGGGGGACAGCCAGCTCCTATAATTCACCCCTCCACTTT.

The CDR3 is CASSVSYRGVMWGEQFF. The CDR3 coding sequence is TGTGCCAGTAGTGTCTCCTACAGGGGTGTGATGTGGGGTGAGCAGTTCTTC. V usage is TRBV19 and J usage is TRBJ2-1; TRBD1 matches at 7 bases. The germline gives CDR1 LNHDA, CDR2 SQIVND (reference sequence). With V trimmed by 5 bases and J by 9 bases, 19 bases remained unmatched. The CDR3 length is 17 residues.

The CDR3: CASGLDGAVREQYF. The CDR3, as DNA: TGTGCTAGTGGTTTGGACGGCGCCGTCCGCGAGCAGTACTTC. This chain links TRBV12-5 with TRBJ2-7, with D uncertain. The V and J ends lost 1 base and 6 bases respectively, with 13 bases between them. CDR3 length: 14 amino acids. Germline CDR1 and CDR2: LGHNT and FRNRAP.

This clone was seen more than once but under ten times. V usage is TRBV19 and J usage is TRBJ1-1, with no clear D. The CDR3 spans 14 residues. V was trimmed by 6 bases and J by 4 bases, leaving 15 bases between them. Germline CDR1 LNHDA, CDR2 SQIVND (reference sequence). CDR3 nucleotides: TGTGCCAGTAGCCCACGCCTTGCGGGCACTGAAGCTTTCTTT. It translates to CASSPRLAGTEAFF.

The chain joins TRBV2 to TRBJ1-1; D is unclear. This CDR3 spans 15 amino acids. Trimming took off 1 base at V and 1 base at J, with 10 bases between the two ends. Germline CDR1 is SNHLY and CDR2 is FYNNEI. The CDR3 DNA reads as TGTGCCAGCAGTGAAGGGGCAGGTCGGAACACTGAAGCTTTCTTT. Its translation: CASSEGAGRNTEAFF.

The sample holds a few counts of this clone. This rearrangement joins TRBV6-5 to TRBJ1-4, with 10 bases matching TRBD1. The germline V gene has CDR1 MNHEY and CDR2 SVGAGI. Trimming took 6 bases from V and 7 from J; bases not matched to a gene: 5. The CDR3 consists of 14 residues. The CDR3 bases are TGTGCCAGCAGAGACAGGGGGCGGGTTGAAAAACTGTTTTTT. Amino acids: CASRDRGRVEKLFF.

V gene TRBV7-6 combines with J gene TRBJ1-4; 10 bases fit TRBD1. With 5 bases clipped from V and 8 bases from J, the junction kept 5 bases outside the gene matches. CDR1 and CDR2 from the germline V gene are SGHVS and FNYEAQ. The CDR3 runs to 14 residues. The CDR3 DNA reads TGTGCCAGCAGCCCTCGGACAGGGGGGGAAAAACTGTTTTTT. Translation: CASSPRTGGEKLFF.

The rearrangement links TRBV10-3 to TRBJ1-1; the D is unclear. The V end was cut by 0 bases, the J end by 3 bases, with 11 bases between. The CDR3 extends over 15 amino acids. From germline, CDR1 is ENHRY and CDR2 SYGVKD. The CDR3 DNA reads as TGTGCCATCAGTGAGTCGATTACCCTGGACACTGAAGCTTTCTTT. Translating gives CAISESITLDTEAFF.

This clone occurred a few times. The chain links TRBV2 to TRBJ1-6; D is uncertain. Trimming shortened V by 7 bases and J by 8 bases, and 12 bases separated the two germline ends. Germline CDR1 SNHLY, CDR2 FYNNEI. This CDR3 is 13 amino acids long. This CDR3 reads CASTLRPDSPLHF. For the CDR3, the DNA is TGTGCCAGCACCCTCCGACCAGATTCACCCCTCCACTTT.

CDR3 DNA: TGTGCCATCAGTGAGTCACAGGCAATTGCAACCTACGAGCAGTACTTC. Translation gives CAISESQAIATYEQYF. V is TRBV10-3 and J is TRBJ2-7; tentative D call: TRBD1 (5 bases). With 0 bases removed from V and 2 bases from J, the gap between germline ends came to 14 bases. Germline CDR1 and CDR2: ENHRY and SYGVKD. CDR3 length: 16 residues.

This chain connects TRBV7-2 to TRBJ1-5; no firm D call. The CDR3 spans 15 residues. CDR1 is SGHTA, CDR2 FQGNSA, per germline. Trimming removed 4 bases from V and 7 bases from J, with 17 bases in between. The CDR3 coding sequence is TGTGCCAGCAGCTCAACCCCGGGGTCGGGGCAGCCCCAGCATTTT. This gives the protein CASSSTPGSGQPQHF.

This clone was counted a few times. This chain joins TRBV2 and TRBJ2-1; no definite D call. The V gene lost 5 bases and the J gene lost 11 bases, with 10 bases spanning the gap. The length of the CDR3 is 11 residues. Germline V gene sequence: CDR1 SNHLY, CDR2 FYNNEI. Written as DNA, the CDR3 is TGTGCCAGCAGTTATCGACCGAAGCAGTTCTTC. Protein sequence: CASSYRPKQFF.

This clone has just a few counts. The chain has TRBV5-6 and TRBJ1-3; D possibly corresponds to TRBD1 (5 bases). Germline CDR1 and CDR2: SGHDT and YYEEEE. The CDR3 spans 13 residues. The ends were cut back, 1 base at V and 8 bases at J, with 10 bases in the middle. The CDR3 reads CASSLRGGHTIYF. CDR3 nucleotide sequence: TGTGCCAGCAGCTTGAGGGGAGGGCACACCATATATTTT.

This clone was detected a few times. The CDR3 loop reads CASSLGGGGVREQYF. In DNA, the CDR3 is TGTGCCAGCAGCTTAGGCGGAGGGGGGGTGCGCGAGCAGTACTTC. V is TRBV7-2 and J is TRBJ2-7, with D possibly being TRBD2 (7 bases). The CDR3 runs to 15 residues. Trimming stripped 1 base from V and 6 bases from J, with 16 bases between. Germline V gene sequence: CDR1 SGHTA, CDR2 FQGNSA.

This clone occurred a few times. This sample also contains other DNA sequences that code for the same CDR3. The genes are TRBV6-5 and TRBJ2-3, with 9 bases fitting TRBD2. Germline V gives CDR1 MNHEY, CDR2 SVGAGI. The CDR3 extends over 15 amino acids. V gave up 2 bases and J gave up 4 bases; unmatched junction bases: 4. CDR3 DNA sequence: TGTGCCAGCAGTTACAGCGGGGGGCCCCCAGATACGCAGTATTTT. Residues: CASSYSGGPPDTQYF.